Listed here is a single T cell receptor beta chain. Study members were between roughly 18 and 100 years old and lived in 20 to 25 US regions. Self-reported history from a screening survey and questionnaire set each donor's cohort. Methods used by the authors: Estimated nucleated cell counts came from reference gene primer amplification. The protocol was immunoSEQ multiplex PCR, while the TCRdb copy is restricted to in-frame clones and leaves out a portion. For V, J and clone size, that table is used; D and trimming come from the DNA. The sample has roughly 200,000 clones; 85% are singletons. These data are taken from a study of blood T cell repertoires in COVID-19. Across the whole study: Specimens from acute and convalescent COVID-19 originated in the United States, Italy and Spain.

CDR1 is SGHNT, CDR2 YENEEA, per germline. The CDR3 contains 14 residues. V lost 0 bases to trimming and J lost 4 bases; unmatched junction nucleotides: 2. The chain carries TRBV11-3 and TRBJ2-5; 7 bases are a match to TRBD2. The sequencing input was PBMCs or T cells enriched from blood (not recorded which). This clonotype was obtained from a man between 35 and 55 years old who had recovered from COVID-19. For the CDR3, the DNA is TGTGCCAGCAGCTTAGATTGGGAGGGAGAGACCCAGTACTTC. Amino acids: CASSLDWEGETQYF.